The present entry profiles one TCR beta chain with its context. The sample originates from a study of blood T cell repertoires in COVID-19. Sequencing used immunoSEQ multiplex PCR; TCRdb keeps in-frame clones, though not all of them. The table records around 100,000 clones, around four fifths of them present only once. Deletions cut 4 bases from V and 5 bases from J, with 9 bases between. The CDR3 is 14 residues long. CDR1 is MGHDK and CDR2 is SYGVNS in the germline V gene. The sequence came from a man aged 70-80 years with acute or convalescent COVID-19. The sample taken for sequencing was peripheral blood. The chain carries TRBV25-1 and TRBJ1-6; the D gene is possibly TRBD1 (5 bases). CDR3 sequence: CASSGGSDNSPLHF. The CDR3 nucleotides read TGTGCCAGCAGTGGGGGCAGCGATAATTCACCCCTCCACTTT.